This TCR beta chain appears in the sequencing data of a study of T cell repertoires in cytomegalovirus infection. Points on this clonotype: The antigen is undetermined.

TCRdb ran MiXCR on the reads and lists one entry per CDR3 protein. The sample lists 50,000 to 65,000 distinct CDR3 sequences, roughly 20% occurring once. V gave up 5 bases and J gave up 4 bases; unmatched junction bases: 3. The CDR3 length is 14 residues. The chain employs TRBV12-3 or TRBV12-4 and TRBJ2-1; the match to TRBD2 covers 9 bases. The sample consisted of CD8+ T cells from cultured PBMCs, taken from culture after CMV antigen stimulation. This clonotype originated in a human donor in good health (CMV status not recorded). Some clones in this sample may be carry-over from other donors' samples. The CDR3 is CASSLTSGYNEQFF. The CDR3 region has the DNA TGTGCCAGCAGTCTGACTAGCGGATACAATGAGCAGTTCTTC.